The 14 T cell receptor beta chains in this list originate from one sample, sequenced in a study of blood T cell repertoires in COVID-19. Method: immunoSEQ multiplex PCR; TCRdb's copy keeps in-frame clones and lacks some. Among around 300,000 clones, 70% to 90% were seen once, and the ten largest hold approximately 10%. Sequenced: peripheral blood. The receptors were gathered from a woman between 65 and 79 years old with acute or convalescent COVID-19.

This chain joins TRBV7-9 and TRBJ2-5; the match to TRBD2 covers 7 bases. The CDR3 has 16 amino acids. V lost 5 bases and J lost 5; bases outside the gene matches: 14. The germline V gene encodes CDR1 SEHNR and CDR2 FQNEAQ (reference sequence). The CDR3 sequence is CASSHGVAGDGETQYF. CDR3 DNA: TGTGCCAGCAGCCACGGGGTCGCGGGGGATGGGGAGACCCAGTACTTC.

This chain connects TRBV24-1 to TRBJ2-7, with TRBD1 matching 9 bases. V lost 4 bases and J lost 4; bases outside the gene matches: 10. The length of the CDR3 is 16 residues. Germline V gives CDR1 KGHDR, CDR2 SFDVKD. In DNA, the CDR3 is TGTGCCACCAGTGACGCCGGGACAGGGAATCCTTACGAGCAGTACTTC. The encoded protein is CATSDAGTGNPYEQYF.

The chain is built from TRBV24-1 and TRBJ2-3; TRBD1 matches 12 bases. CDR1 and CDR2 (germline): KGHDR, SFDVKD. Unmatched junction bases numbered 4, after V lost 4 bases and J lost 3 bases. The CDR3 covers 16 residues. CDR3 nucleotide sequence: TGTGCCACCAGTGACAGGGACAGGGGGCTGACAGATACGCAGTATTTT. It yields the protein CATSDRDRGLTDTQYF.

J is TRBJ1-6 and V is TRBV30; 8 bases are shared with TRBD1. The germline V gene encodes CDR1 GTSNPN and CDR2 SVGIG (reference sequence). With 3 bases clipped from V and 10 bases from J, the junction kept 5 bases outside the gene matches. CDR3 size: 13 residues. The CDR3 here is CAWRTGQVSPLHF. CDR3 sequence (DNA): TGTGCCTGGAGAACGGGACAGGTCTCACCCCTCCACTTT.

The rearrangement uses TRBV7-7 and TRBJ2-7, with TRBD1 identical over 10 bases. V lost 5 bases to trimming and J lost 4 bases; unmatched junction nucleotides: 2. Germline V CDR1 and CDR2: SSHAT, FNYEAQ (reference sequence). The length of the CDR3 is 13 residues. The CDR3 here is CASSPDRGYEQYF. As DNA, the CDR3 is TGTGCCAGCAGCCCGGACAGGGGGTACGAGCAGTACTTC.

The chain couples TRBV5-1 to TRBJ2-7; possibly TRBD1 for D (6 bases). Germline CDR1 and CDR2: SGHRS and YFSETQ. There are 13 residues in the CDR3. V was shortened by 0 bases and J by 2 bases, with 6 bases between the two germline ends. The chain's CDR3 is CASSLDRAYEQYF. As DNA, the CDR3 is TGCGCCAGCAGCTTGGACAGGGCCTACGAGCAGTACTTC.

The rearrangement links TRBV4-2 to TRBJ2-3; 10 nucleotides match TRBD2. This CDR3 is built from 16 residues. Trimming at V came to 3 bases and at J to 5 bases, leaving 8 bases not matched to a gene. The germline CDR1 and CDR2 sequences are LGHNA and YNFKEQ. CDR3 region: CASSQYASGGIDTQYF. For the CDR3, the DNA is TGTGCCAGCAGCCAGTATGCTAGCGGGGGCATAGATACGCAGTATTTT.

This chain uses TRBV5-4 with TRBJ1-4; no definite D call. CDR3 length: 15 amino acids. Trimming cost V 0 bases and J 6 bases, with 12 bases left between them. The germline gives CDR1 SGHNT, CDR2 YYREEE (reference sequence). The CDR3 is CASSLGRAGYEKLFF. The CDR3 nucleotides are TGTGCCAGCAGCTTGGGGAGGGCGGGATATGAAAAACTGTTTTTT.

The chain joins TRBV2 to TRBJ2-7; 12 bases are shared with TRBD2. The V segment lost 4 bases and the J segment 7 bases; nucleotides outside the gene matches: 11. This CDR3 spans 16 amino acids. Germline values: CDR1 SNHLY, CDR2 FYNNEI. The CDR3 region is CASSAGTSGPLGEQYF. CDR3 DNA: TGTGCCAGCAGTGCTGGGACTAGCGGGCCCTTAGGGGAGCAGTACTTC.

Here the CDR3 DNA reads TGTGCCAGCAACCAGGGCGGGGCGGCGAGCTCCTACAATGAGCAGTTCTTC. Protein product: CASNQGGAASSYNEQFF. V gene TRBV7-9 combines with J gene TRBJ2-1; a weak D match, TRBD2 (6 bases). The length of the CDR3 is 17 residues. The V and J ends lost 7 bases and 0 bases respectively, with 19 bases between them. Germline CDR1 is SEHNR and CDR2 is FQNEAQ (reference sequence).

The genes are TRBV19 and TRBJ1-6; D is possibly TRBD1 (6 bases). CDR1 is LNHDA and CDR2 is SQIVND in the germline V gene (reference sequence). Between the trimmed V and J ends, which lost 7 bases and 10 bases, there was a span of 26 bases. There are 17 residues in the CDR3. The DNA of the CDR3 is TGTGCCAGTACCAACCTTGGGCGTGGCAGGGGAGACTCACCCCTCCACTTT. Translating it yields CASTNLGRGRGDSPLHF.

The CDR3 DNA follows: TGTGCCAGCAGCCTTGGACAGGGGGCAGAGAACACTGAAGCTTTCTTT. It yields the protein CASSLGQGAENTEAFF. The rearrangement links TRBV5-4 to TRBJ1-1; 11 bases map to TRBD1. The CDR3 is 16 residues long. Germline CDR1 and CDR2: SGHNT and YYREEE (reference sequence). J gave up 1 base and V 4 bases, and 6 bases lay outside the gene matches.

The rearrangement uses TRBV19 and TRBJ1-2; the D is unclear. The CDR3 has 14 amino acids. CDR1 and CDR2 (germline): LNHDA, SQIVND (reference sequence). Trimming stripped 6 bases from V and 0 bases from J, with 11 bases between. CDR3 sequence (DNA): TGTGCCAGTAGCTTACAGCTGACTAACTATGGCTACACCTTC. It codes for CASSLQLTNYGYTF.

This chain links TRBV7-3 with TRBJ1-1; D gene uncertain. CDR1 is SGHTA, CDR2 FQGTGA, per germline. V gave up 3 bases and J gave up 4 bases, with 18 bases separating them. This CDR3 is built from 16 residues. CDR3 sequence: CASSFTLARAGTEAFF. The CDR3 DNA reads TGTGCCAGCAGCTTTACCCTAGCCCGGGCGGGCACTGAAGCTTTCTTT.